This TCR beta chain came from a study of shared clonotypes between healthy human individuals. Per the authors' pipeline: Filtering differed, since immunoSEQ gave only junction sequences and no quality scores. Profiling relied on immunoSEQ multiplex PCR, and the TCRdb table lists in-frame clones only, not all of them. V and J calls and clone size come straight from that table; D and trimming were deduced from the DNA. The profile shows about 2 million clones, just under 95% of them singletons. Positively selected for CCR7, the CD45RO-negative cells used as naive CD8 cells excluded terminally differentiated effector memory CD45RA+ cells. The V gene lost 0 bases and the J gene lost 10 bases, with 19 bases spanning the gap. The CDR3 totals 15 residues. Germline V gene lookup returns CDR1 SGDLS and CDR2 YYNGEE.

The sequencing sample was made of naive CD8+ T cells sorted from blood. The sequence was collected from a man aged 18-30 years in good health. V gene TRBV9 combines with J gene TRBJ1-1; tentatively, D is TRBD1 (5 bases). CDR3 residues: CASSVGSGTIRGAFF. CDR3 nucleotides: TGTGCCAGCAGCGTAGGATCCGGGACGATAAGAGGAGCTTTCTTT.